This T cell receptor (beta chain) emerged from a study of blood T cell repertoires in COVID-19. The length of the CDR3 is 15 residues. Unmatched junction bases numbered 14, after V lost 5 bases and J lost 9 bases. Looked up from germline, CDR1 is MDHEN and CDR2 is SYDVKM. The assay was immunoSEQ multiplex PCR, and TCRdb's table has in-frame clones only and misses some. The sample holds about 180,000 clones; 80% are singletons and the top ten take 14%. The chain has TRBV28 and TRBJ1-2; 8 nucleotides line up with TRBD1. This sequence was found in a man between 60 and 70 years old who had been exposed to COVID-19. Sequenced: PBMCs or T cells enriched from blood (not recorded which). The CDR3 DNA reads TGTGCCAGCAGTGGTCCCAGGGGGCGCATCGTGAGCTACACCTTC. It translates to CASSGPRGRIVSYTF.